One and the same sample provided the 31 T cell receptor beta chains below, sequenced in a study of T cell repertoires in cytomegalovirus infection. TCRdb re-called the reads through MiXCR, storing one row per CDR3 protein. The top ten hold roughly a quarter of the sample, which has approximately 550,000 distinct CDR3 sequences, 16% seen once. Sequenced sample: CD8+ T cells from PBMCs. These receptors came from a human donor in good health (CMV status not recorded). Some clones in this sample may be carry-over from other donors' samples.

On this clonotype itself: The missing conserved phenylalanine or tryptophan at the end of this CDR3 makes a read error likely. V usage is TRBV12-3 or TRBV12-4 and J usage is TRBJ1-5; D is ambiguous. The CDR3 is 13 residues long. The germline V and J ends were trimmed by 7 bases and 4 bases, with 11 bases remaining between them. CDR3 bases: TGTGCCAGCATGCGGTGTGTAAATCAGCCCCAGCATGTT. Protein product: CASMRCVNQPQHV.

This clonotype was recorded a few times. The V gene is TRBV4-1, the J gene TRBJ2-5; D perhaps matches TRBD2 (6 bases). The V gene's germline CDR1 is MGHRA and CDR2 YSYEKL. Trimming cost V 4 bases and J 4 bases, with 16 bases left between them. This CDR3 is built from 15 residues. The CDR3 DNA reads TGCGCCAGCAGCCCCTCCCGGGGGAAGGGAGAGACCCAGTACTTC. Translated: CASSPSRGKGETQYF.

V gene TRBV24-1 combines with J gene TRBJ2-1; 14 positions match TRBD2. The V and J ends lost 4 bases and 8 bases, in that order; junction bases with no gene match: 9. The CDR3 runs to 17 residues. Germline CDR1 and CDR2: KGHDR and SFDVKD. The CDR3 coding sequence is TGTGCCACCAGTGAGCCGACTAGCGGGAGGGTATTTGATGAGCAGTTCTTC. Translation: CATSEPTSGRVFDEQFF.

In its sample, this clonotype was seen many times. The genes are TRBV6-5 and TRBJ2-7; tentative D call: TRBD2 (7 bases). The germline V gene encodes CDR1 MNHEY and CDR2 SVGAGI. Trimming took off 2 bases at V and 7 bases at J, with 12 bases between the two ends. CDR3 length: 13 residues. CDR3 DNA: TGTGCCAGCAGTTACGGGCGGGGGCAGGAGCAGTACTTC. Amino acids: CASSYGRGQEQYF.

This sequence joins TRBV20-1 and TRBJ2-7; 7 bases line up with TRBD1. V shed 5 bases, J shed 2 bases, and the junction held 12 bases outside the gene matches. The CDR3 spans 15 residues. Germline CDR1 reads DFQATT; CDR2 reads SNEGSKA (reference sequence). The CDR3, as DNA: TGCAGTGCTCCTGCTTGGGGAGACAGGGCCTACGAGCAGTACTTC. It yields the protein CSAPAWGDRAYEQYF.

Many counts were recorded for this clonotype. V gene TRBV27 combines with J gene TRBJ2-1, with D perhaps TRBD2 (6 bases). The CDR3 has 14 amino acids. The V and J ends lost 3 bases and 7 bases respectively, with 13 bases between them. The V gene's germline CDR1 is MNHEY and CDR2 SMNVEV (reference sequence). CDR3 DNA sequence: TGTGCCAGCAGTTTGCGGGGCTCCCGGAATGAGCAGTTCTTC. Translation gives CASSLRGSRNEQFF.

In regard to this clonotype: A much larger clonotype is one base distant, so this may be a read error. V usage is TRBV7-9 and J usage is TRBJ2-7; the match to TRBD1 covers 9 bases. V lost 5 bases and J lost 6; bases outside the gene matches: 8. Germline values: CDR1 SEHNR, CDR2 FQNEAQ (reference sequence). The CDR3 has 14 amino acids. The DNA of the CDR3 is TGTGCCAGCAGCCCCTCCGGGACAGGGTCCGAGCAGTACTTC. Amino acids: CASSPSGTGSEQYF. The complete variable domain, with remaining parts taken from reference TRBV7-9 and TRBJ2-7, reads DTGVSQNPRHKITKRGQNVTFRCDPISEHNRLYWYRQTLGQGPEFLTYFQNEAQLEKSRLLSDRFSAERPKGSFSTLEIQRTEQGDSAMYLCASSPSGTGSEQYFGPGTRLTVT.

A few counts support this clonotype. The J gene is TRBJ1-1, the V gene TRBV5-1; D not certain. Trimming stripped 1 base from V and 1 base from J, with 8 bases between. There are 14 residues in the CDR3. Germline lookup yields CDR1 SGHRS and CDR2 YFSETQ. The CDR3 coding sequence is TGCGCCAGCAGCTTGATCTCAGGGAACACTGAAGCTTTCTTT. Translating it yields CASSLISGNTEAFF.

This clonotype was found many times. V is TRBV28 and J is TRBJ2-3; 11 bases map to TRBD2. The CDR3 is 17 amino acids. V lost 3 bases, J lost 6 bases, and 11 bases stayed unmatched. Germline CDR1 reads MDHEN; CDR2 reads SYDVKM. Written as DNA, the CDR3 is TGTGCCAGCAGTTTTCTCGGGACTAGCGGAGGGGGGGATACGCAGTATTTT. Its protein product is CASSFLGTSGGGDTQYF.

This clonotype was picked up many times. The gene calls are TRBV7-9 and TRBJ2-3; 8 bases map to TRBD2. Germline V gives CDR1 SEHNR, CDR2 FQNEAQ (reference sequence). There are 13 residues in the CDR3. The trim removed 5 bases at V and 10 bases at J, leaving 8 bases unmatched. Here the CDR3 DNA reads TGTGCCAGCAGCCCCCGTCAGCGGGAGTCGCAGTATTTT. This gives the protein CASSPRQRESQYF.

This clonotype was seen ten or more times. This CDR3 is CASRSGDTDTQYF. The CDR3 bases are TGTGCCAGCCGTAGCGGGGACACAGATACGCAGTATTTT. The rearrangement links TRBV7-9 to TRBJ2-3; 8 positions agree with TRBD2. This CDR3 is 13 amino acids long. J was trimmed by 2 bases and V by 8 bases; bases with no gene match: 3. Germline-derived CDR1 and CDR2 are SEHNR and FQNEAQ (reference sequence).

The sample holds many counts of this clonotype. This sequence joins TRBV25-1 and TRBJ2-1; tentatively, D is TRBD1 (5 bases). The CDR3 is made up of 13 amino acids. The V and J ends lost 4 bases and 9 bases respectively, with 13 bases between them. Germline CDR1 reads MGHDK; CDR2 reads SYGVNS. The CDR3 DNA reads as TGTGCCAGCAGTGTCTCGACAGCCGGTGAGCAGTTCTTC. Amino acid sequence: CASSVSTAGEQFF.

This clonotype was detected ten times or more. The chain couples TRBV12-3 or TRBV12-4 to TRBJ2-2, with 9 bases that match TRBD1. The CDR3 is made up of 15 amino acids. V lost 6 bases, J lost 5 bases, and 7 bases stayed unmatched. For the CDR3, the DNA is TGTGCCAGCAGGCTACTGACAGGGGGGACCGGGGAGCTGTTTTTT. This translates into CASRLLTGGTGELFF.

The CDR3 bases are TGTGCCAGCAGCGCCAGTCTGGACGTTAACTATGGCTACACCTTC. It encodes CASSASLDVNYGYTF. V gene TRBV9 combines with J gene TRBJ1-2; D unresolved. Trimming stripped 3 bases from V and 1 base from J, with 13 bases between. Germline V CDR1 and CDR2: SGDLS, YYNGEE. The CDR3 runs 15 residues.

The chain joins TRBV9 to TRBJ1-2; D is unclear. The CDR3 has 17 residues. V lost 5 bases and J 6 bases, leaving 26 bases between the germline ends. Germline V gene lookup returns CDR1 SGDLS and CDR2 YYNGEE. DNA of the CDR3: TGTGCCAGCAGACATCCTCGGGGTTCGCCCGAGGAGGATGGCTACACCTTC. Translating it yields CASRHPRGSPEEDGYTF. Complete variable domain (other parts from reference TRBV9 and TRBJ1-2): DSGVTQTPKHLITATGQRVTLRCSPRSGDLSVYWYQQSLDQGLQFLIQYYNGEERAKGNILERFSAQQFPDLHSELNLSSLELGDSALYFCASRHPRGSPEEDGYTFGSGTRLTVV.

The chain has TRBV28 and TRBJ1-2; the D is unclear. V was cut by 6 bases and J by 4 bases, with 12 bases left in between. Germline V lookup: CDR1 MDHEN, CDR2 SYDVKM. The CDR3 loop spans 13 amino acids. The CDR3 here is CASSPPWTYGYTF. The CDR3 coding sequence is TGTGCCAGCAGCCCCCCCTGGACCTATGGCTACACCTTC.

CDR3 nucleotides: TGCGCCAGCAGCGGAACGGGAGGGCCCACAGATACGCAGTATTTT. Translating it yields CASSGTGGPTDTQYF. The rearrangement links TRBV5-1 to TRBJ2-3; TRBD2 aligns across 8 bases. With 4 bases clipped from V and 2 bases from J, the junction kept 6 bases outside the gene matches. The CDR3 sequence is 15 residues long. Germline V gene sequence: CDR1 SGHRS, CDR2 YFSETQ.

This clonotype was seen repeatedly, ten times or more. The chain is built from TRBV12-3 or TRBV12-4 and TRBJ1-6; no clear D. The CDR3 extends over 15 amino acids. V lost 7 bases, J lost 2 bases, and 12 bases lay in between. The CDR3 loop is CASKESRPYNSPLHF. CDR3 nucleotides: TGTGCCAGCAAGGAGAGTCGCCCCTATAATTCACCCCTCCACTTT.

The chain carries TRBV19 and TRBJ1-1, with 8 bases aligning to TRBD1. The germline gives CDR1 LNHDA, CDR2 SQIVND (reference sequence). The CDR3 is made up of 14 amino acids. After removal of 5 bases from V and 5 bases from J, the junction contained 7 bases not matched to a gene. CDR3 sequence: CASSHTGGGTEAFF. The CDR3 nucleotides read TGTGCCAGTAGTCATACAGGGGGTGGAACTGAAGCTTTCTTT.

The chain combines TRBV29-1 with TRBJ1-1; 9 nucleotides align to TRBD1. Trimming took 4 bases from V and 4 from J; bases not matched to a gene: 10. The CDR3 sequence is 15 residues long. Germline values: CDR1 SQVTM, CDR2 ANQGSEA. CDR3 in amino acids: CSVVGQGALGTEAFF. The CDR3, as DNA: TGCAGCGTTGTGGGACAGGGTGCCCTGGGCACTGAAGCTTTCTTT.

This clonotype was detected many times. A read error is possible here, since a much larger clone lies one base away. The chain uses TRBV11-1 and TRBJ1-1; D is unclear. Germline assignment: CDR1 SGHAT and CDR2 FQDESV (reference sequence). V was cut by 2 bases and J by 1 base, with 5 bases left in between. There are 13 residues in the CDR3. This CDR3 reads CASSLWANTEAFF. The CDR3 coding sequence is TGTGCCAGCAGCTTATGGGCGAACACTGAAGCTTTCTTT.

This clonotype was counted between two and nine times. The rearrangement uses TRBV7-3 and TRBJ2-2, with D unresolved. CDR3 length equals 14 residues. Germline values: CDR1 SGHTA, CDR2 FQGTGA. The germline V and J ends were trimmed by 1 base and 5 bases, with 8 bases remaining between them. This chain's CDR3 is CASSLMKGTGELFF. DNA for the CDR3: TGTGCCAGCAGCTTAATGAAGGGTACCGGGGAGCTGTTTTTT. The full variable domain, rest sourced from reference TRBV7-3 and TRBJ2-2, is GAGVSQTPSNKVTEKGKYVELRCDPISGHTALYWYRQSLGQGPEFLIYFQGTGAADDSGLPNDRFFAVRPEGSVSTLKIQRTERGDSAVYLCASSLMKGTGELFFGEGSRLTVL.

The V and J genes are TRBV9 and TRBJ1-2; D is perhaps TRBD1 (6 bases). Trimming shortened V by 3 bases and J by 4 bases, and 10 bases separated the two germline ends. This CDR3 region has 13 residues. CDR1 is SGDLS, CDR2 YYNGEE, per germline. CDR3: CASSDGQSYGYTF. The CDR3 DNA reads TGTGCCAGCAGCGACGGACAGAGCTATGGCTACACCTTC.

This chain uses TRBV3-1 with TRBJ1-4; tentative D call: TRBD1 (5 bases). Deletions cut 0 bases from V and 7 bases from J, with 15 bases between. CDR1 is LGHDT, CDR2 YNNKEL, per germline (reference sequence). This CDR3 is 16 amino acids long. CDR3: CASSQDREGTGEKLFF. CDR3 DNA sequence: TGTGCCAGCAGCCAAGATCGCGAGGGGACGGGTGAAAAACTGTTTTTT.

This clonotype came up many times. The V and J genes are TRBV6-5 and TRBJ1-2, with 8 bases matching TRBD1. The CDR3 is 16 amino acids. Trimming took 0 bases from V and 1 from J; bases not matched to a gene: 4. Per the germline V gene, CDR1 is MNHEY and CDR2 is SVGAGI. As DNA, the CDR3 is TGTGCCAGCAGTTACTCACAGGGGGATTATAACTATGGCTACACCTTC. Encoded protein: CASSYSQGDYNYGYTF.

V is TRBV6-1 and J is TRBJ2-2, with 10 bases identical to TRBD2. CDR3 length: 16 amino acids. The ends lost 8 bases at V and 1 base at J; junction bases unmatched: 7. Germline CDR1 and CDR2: MNHNS and SASEGT. The DNA of the CDR3 is TGTGCCAGCTTACGACTAGCGGGTGTGAACACCGGGGAGCTGTTTTTT. Amino acids: CASLRLAGVNTGELFF.

The chain couples TRBV13 to TRBJ2-1; D remains ambiguous. CDR1 PRHDT and CDR2 FYEKMQ come from the germline V gene (reference sequence). The ends were cut back, 4 bases at V and 0 bases at J, with 13 bases in the middle. The CDR3 runs 16 residues. CDR3 residues: CASSSPTESSYNEQFF. The CDR3 coding sequence is TGTGCCAGCAGCTCACCGACCGAGAGCTCCTACAATGAGCAGTTCTTC.

This clonotype was counted many times. This sequence joins TRBV7-6 and TRBJ2-7, with a weak D call TRBD2 (6 bases). The CDR3 consists of 16 residues. In germline, CDR1 is SGHVS, CDR2 FNYEAQ. Trimming shortened V by 0 bases and J by 7 bases, and 19 bases separated the two germline ends. The CDR3 here is CASSLASRTGVREQYF. The CDR3 DNA follows: TGTGCCAGCAGCTTAGCGAGTCGAACGGGAGTGAGGGAGCAGTACTTC.

Only a few counts were recorded for this clonotype. The CDR3, as DNA: TGCGCCAGCAGCCTCAACGCGCAGGAACCGGTGGACAATGAGCAGTTCTTC. This gives the protein CASSLNAQEPVDNEQFF. This chain uses TRBV4-1 with TRBJ2-1; no firm D call. CDR1 is MGHRA and CDR2 is YSYEKL in the germline V gene. This CDR3 spans 17 amino acids. V was trimmed by 4 bases and J by 5 bases, leaving 21 bases between them.

This clonotype was counted between two and nine times. The V call is TRBV12-3 or TRBV12-4, the J call TRBJ2-4, with D unresolved. The CDR3 sequence is 12 residues long. V was cut by 0 bases and J by 7 bases, with 4 bases left in between. The DNA for the CDR3 is TGTGCCAGCAGTTTAGCACTTAACATTCAGTACTTC. Residues: CASSLALNIQYF.

In this sample, this clonotype turned up a few times. The rearrangement uses TRBV5-6 and TRBJ1-1; 10 nucleotides agree with TRBD1. This CDR3 is built from 16 residues. Losses at the gene ends were 3 bases for V and 2 bases for J; bases not matched to a gene: 7. Germline CDR1 SGHDT, CDR2 YYEEEE. The CDR3, as DNA: TGTGCCAGCAGCTCCGGGACAGGGGATCATAACACTGAAGCTTTCTTT. Residues: CASSSGTGDHNTEAFF.